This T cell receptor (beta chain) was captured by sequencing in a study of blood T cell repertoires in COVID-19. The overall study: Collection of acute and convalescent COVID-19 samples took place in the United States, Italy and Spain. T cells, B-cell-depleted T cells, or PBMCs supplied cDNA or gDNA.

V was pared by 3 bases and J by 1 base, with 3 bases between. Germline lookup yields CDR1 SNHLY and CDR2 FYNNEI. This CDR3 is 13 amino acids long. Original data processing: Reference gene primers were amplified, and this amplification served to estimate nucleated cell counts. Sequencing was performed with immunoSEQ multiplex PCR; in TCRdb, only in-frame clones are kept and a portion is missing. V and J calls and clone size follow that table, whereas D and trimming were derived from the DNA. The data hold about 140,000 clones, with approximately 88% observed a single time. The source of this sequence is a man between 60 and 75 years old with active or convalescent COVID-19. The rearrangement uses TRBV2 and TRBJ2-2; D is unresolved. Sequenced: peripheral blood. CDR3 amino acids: CASSDQNTGELFF. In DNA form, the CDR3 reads TGTGCCAGCAGTGACCAGAACACCGGGGAGCTGTTTTTT.